Sequencing of this T cell receptor (beta chain) was carried out in a study of blood T cells in healthy people across ages. This CDR3 is built from 16 residues. V shed 6 bases, J shed 2 bases, and the junction held 12 bases outside the gene matches. CDR1 and CDR2 (germline): MNHNY, SVGAGI (reference sequence). The use of a sample-barcoded 5' primer and a J-beta primer mix characterized a second PCR of about 6 to 12 cycles. MiXCR was run by TCRdb on the 5' RACE reads, yielding one entry per CDR3 protein. The data show fewer than 600,000 distinct CDR3 sequences, about 25% seen once. The data also belong to a second study, concerning T cells of mothers and their children.

The chain uses TRBV6-6 and TRBJ2-5, with TRBD1 matching over 7 bases. Material: blood. The TCR was taken from a boy aged 2 to 10 in good health. Written as DNA, the CDR3 is TGTGCCAGCAGCCTCAACCCCCCGGGACAGCAAGAGACCCAGTACTTC. Amino acid sequence: CASSLNPPGQQETQYF.